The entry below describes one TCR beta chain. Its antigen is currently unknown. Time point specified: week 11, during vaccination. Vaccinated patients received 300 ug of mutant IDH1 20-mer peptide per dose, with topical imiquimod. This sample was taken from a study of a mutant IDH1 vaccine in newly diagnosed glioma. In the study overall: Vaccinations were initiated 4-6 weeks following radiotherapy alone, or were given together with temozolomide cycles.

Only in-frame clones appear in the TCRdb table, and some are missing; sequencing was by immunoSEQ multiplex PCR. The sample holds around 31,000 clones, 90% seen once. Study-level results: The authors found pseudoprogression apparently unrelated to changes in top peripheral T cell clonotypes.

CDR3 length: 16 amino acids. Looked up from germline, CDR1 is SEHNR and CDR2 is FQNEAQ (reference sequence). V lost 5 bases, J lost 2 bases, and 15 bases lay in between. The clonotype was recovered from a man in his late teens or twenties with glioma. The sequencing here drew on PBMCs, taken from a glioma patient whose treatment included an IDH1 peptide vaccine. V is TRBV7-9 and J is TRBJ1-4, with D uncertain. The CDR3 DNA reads TGTGCCAGCAGCCCCGCCATTGGTGGGACTAATGAAAAACTGTTTTTT. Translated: CASSPAIGGTNEKLFF.